This T cell receptor beta chain was documented in a study of CD8+CD57+ T cells in acquired aplastic anemia. Study as a whole: Sorted CD4+ and CD8+ cells yielded DNA averaging around 3 ug. Overall study results and limits: Patients and controls shared under 35 CD8+ CDR3 sequences, highly expressed in patients.

J gave up 4 bases and V 0 bases, and 6 bases lay outside the gene matches. Germline V gives CDR1 SGHNT, CDR2 YYREEE (reference sequence). This CDR3 has 15 amino acids. Using genomic DNA as the template, TCR beta VDJ and CDR3 profiling was carried out. In TCRdb, the reads were re-called with MiXCR into one record per CDR3 protein. The table lists 150,000 to 200,000 distinct CDR3 sequences, 45% to 50% of them singletons. This clonotype showed up many times. Its target is not known. The clonotype originates from a human donor in good health. Sequenced material: sorted CD4+, CD8+, or CD8+CD57+ T cells (not recorded which) from PBMCs. V gene TRBV5-4 combines with J gene TRBJ2-5; TRBD1 matches at 7 bases. In DNA form, the CDR3 reads TGTGCCAGCAGCTTGGATGACAGGGCGAGAGAGACCCAGTACTTC. Its translation: CASSLDDRARETQYF.